This record covers a single T cell receptor (beta chain). The antigen remains undetermined. Every subset's genomic DNA went evenly onto several immunoSEQ plates. It was about 210 ng DNA, about 30,000 T cell genomes, that sorted-subset replicate PCRs used. Libraries were prepared by immunoSEQ multiplex PCR; TCRdb keeps only in-frame clonotypes and omits some of them. The data contain some 2.1 million clones, about 94% of them singletons. Cells designated naive CD8 were CD45RO-negative and were positively selected for CCR7, with terminally differentiated effector memory CD45RA+ cells excluded. The data derive from a study of shared clonotypes between healthy human individuals. Unmatched junction bases numbered 3, after V lost 3 bases and J lost 1 base. This CDR3 has 14 residues. Per germline, CDR1 MDHEN and CDR2 SYDVKM. Whole-study findings and limits: How much donors shared clonotypes was expected to be affected by sequencing depth.

Sequencing was performed on naive CD8+ T cells from PBMCs. This clonotype originated in a man aged 18-30 years in good health. Some clones in this sample may be carry-over from other donors' samples. The chain is built from TRBV28 and TRBJ2-7; 7 bases map to TRBD1. The DNA of the CDR3 is TGTGCCAGCAGTTTGACAGGGAATTCCTACGAGCAGTACTTC. Amino acid sequence: CASSLTGNSYEQYF. The full variable domain, in which reference TRBV28 and TRBJ2-7 provide the parts outside the CDR3, is DVKVTQSSRYLVKRTGEKVFLECVQDMDHENMFWYRQDPGLGLRLIYFSYDVKMKEKGDIPEGYSVSREKKERFSLILESASTNQTSMYLCASSLTGNSYEQYFGPGTRLTVT.